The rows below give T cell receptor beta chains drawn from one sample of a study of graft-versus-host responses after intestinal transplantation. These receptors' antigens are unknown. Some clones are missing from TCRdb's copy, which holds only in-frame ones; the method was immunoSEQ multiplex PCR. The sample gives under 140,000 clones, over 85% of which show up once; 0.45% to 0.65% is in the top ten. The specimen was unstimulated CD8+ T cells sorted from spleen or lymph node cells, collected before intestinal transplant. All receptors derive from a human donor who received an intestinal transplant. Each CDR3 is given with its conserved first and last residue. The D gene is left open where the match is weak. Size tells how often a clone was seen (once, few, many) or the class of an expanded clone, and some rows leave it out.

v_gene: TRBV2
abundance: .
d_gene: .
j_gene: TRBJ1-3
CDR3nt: TGTGCCAGCAGTGGCCCGGGCCAAGCCTCTGGAAACACCATATATTTT
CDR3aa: CASSGPGQASGNTIYF

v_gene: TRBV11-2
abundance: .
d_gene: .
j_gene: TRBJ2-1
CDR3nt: TGTGCCAGCAGCTTAGTGGCAGACAATGAGCAGTTCTTC
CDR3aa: CASSLVADNEQFF

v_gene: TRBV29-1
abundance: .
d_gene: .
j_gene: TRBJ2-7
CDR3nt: TGCAGCGTTGGTGTGGGACACTACGAGCAGTACTTC
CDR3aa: CSVGVGHYEQYF

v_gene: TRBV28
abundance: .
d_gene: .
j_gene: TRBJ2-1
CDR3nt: TGTGCCAGCAACGGGGGTGTGCAGGGGTTAATCAATGAGCAGTTCTTC
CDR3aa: CASNGGVQGLINEQFF

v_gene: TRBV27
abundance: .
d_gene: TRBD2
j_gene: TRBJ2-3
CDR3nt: TGTGCCAGCAGTTTATCGGGTCGACTAGCGCACACAGATACGCAGTATTTT
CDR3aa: CASSLSGRLAHTDTQYF

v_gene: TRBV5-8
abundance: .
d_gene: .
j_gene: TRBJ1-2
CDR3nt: TGTGCCAGCAGCTCCGTTGGGAGCCTAACTAACTATGGCTACACCTTC
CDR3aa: CASSSVGSLTNYGYTF

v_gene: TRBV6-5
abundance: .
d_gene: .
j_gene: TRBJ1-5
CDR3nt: TGTGCCAGCAGTTACTCGATAGGAGGTCAGCCCCAGCATTTT
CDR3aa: CASSYSIGGQPQHF

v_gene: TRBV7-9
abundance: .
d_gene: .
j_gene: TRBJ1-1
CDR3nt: TGTGCCAGCAGCTTAGAGAGGGGCGGGGCTTTCTTT
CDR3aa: CASSLERGGAFF

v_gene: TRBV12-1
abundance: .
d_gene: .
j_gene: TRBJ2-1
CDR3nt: TGTGCCAGCAGCTTCCCGGGACTAGCGGCTCCTAAAATCTCCTACAATGAGCAGTTCTTC
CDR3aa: CASSFPGLAAPKISYNEQFF

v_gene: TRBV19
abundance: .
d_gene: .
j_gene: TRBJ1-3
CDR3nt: TGTGCCAGTAATCCAGGGTCCTCTGGAAACACCATATATTTT
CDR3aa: CASNPGSSGNTIYF

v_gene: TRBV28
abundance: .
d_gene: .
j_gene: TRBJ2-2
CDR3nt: TGTGCCAGCAGTCTCTTCCCACTCACGGTACAGGGGGAGCTGTTTTTT
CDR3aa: CASSLFPLTVQGELFF

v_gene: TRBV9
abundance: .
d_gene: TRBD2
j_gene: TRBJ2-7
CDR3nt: TGTGCCAGCAGCGTGGGAGGTAGCGGGATCTACGAGCAGTACTTC
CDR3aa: CASSVGGSGIYEQYF

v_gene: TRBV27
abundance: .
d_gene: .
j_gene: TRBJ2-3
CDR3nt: TGTGCCAGCAGTTTATCGAGTCTAGGCACAGATACGCAGTATTTT
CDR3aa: CASSLSSLGTDTQYF

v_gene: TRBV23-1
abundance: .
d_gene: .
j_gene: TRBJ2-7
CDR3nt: TGCGCCAGCAGATATGCTGGGGGCCACCACCCTCTTGCCGAGCAGTACTTC
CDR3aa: CASRYAGGHHPLAEQYF

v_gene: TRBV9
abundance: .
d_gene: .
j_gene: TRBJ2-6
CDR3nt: TGTGCCAGCAGCGGTGCCGGGACTGGGAGCTCTGGGGCCAACGTCCTGACTTTC
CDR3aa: CASSGAGTGSSGANVLTF

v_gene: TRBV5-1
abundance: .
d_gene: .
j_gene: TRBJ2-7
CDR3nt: TGCGCCAGCGTGGACTCATCCTACGAGCAGTACTTC
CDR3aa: CASVDSSYEQYF

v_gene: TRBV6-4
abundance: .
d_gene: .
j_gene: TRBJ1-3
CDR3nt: TGTGCCAGCAGTGAAAGTCAGGCCCATCCTGAGAACACCATATATTTT
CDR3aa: CASSESQAHPENTIYF

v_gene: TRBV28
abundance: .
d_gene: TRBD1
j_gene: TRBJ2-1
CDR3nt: TGTGCCAGCAGTCCCGGACAGGGGGACTACAATGAGCAGTTCTTC
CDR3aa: CASSPGQGDYNEQFF

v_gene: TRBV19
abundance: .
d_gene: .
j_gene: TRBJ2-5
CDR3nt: TGTGCCAGTAGTACCTCTCCCGGGATAGAGACCCAGTACTTC
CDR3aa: CASSTSPGIETQYF

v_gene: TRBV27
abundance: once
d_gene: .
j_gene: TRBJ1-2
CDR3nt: TGTGCCAGCAGTTTTACACTCAATGGAGGCTACACCTTC
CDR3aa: CASSFTLNGGYTF

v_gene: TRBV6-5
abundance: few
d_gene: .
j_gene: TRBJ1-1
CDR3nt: TGTGCCAGCAGTTACTCGAATTGGGGGACAGAAGCTTTCTTT
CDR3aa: CASSYSNWGTEAFF

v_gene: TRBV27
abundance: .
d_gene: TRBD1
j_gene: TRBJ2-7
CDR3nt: TGTGCCAGCAGTCTACGGGACAGCTACTACGAGCAGTACTTC
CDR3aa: CASSLRDSYYEQYF

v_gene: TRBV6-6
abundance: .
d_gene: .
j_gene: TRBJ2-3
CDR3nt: TGTGCCAGCAGTTACTCGACCGGGGATACGCAGTATTTT
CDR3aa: CASSYSTGDTQYF

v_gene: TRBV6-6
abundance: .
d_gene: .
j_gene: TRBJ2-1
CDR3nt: TGTGCCAGCAGCCACGGGGCGGGCAATGAGCAGTTCTTC
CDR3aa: CASSHGAGNEQFF